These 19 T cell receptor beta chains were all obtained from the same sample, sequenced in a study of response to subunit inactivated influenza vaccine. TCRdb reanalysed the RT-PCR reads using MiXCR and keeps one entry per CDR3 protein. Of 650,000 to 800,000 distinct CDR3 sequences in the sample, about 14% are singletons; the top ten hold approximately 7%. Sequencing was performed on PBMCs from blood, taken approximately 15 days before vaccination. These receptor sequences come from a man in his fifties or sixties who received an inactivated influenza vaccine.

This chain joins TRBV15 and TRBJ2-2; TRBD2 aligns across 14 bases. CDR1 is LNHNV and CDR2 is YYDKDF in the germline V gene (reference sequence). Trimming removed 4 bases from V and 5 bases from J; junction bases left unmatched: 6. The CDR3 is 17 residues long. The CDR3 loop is CATSTRLAGGLTGELFF. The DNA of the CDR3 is TGTGCCACCAGCACAAGACTAGCGGGGGGGCTAACCGGGGAGCTGTTTTTT.

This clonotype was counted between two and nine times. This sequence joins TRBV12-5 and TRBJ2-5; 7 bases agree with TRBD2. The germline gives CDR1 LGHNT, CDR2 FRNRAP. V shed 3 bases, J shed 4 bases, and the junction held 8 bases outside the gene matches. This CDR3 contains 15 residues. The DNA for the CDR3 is TGTGCTAGTGGTTTAAGTCTAGCGGCCCCAGAGACCCAGTACTTC. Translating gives CASGLSLAAPETQYF.

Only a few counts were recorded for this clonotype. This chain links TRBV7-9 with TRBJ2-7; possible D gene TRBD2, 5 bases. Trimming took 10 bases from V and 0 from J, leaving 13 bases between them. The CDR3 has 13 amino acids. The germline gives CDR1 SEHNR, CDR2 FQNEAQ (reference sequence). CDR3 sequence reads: CATLGLNSYEQYF. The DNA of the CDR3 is TGTGCCACCCTTGGACTTAACTCCTACGAGCAGTACTTC. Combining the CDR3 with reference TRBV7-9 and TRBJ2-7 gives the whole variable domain DTGVSQNPRHKITKRGQNVTFRCDPISEHNRLYWYRQTLGQGPEFLTYFQNEAQLEKSRLLSDRFSAERPKGSFSTLEIQRTEQGDSAMYLCATLGLNSYEQYFGPGTRLTVT.

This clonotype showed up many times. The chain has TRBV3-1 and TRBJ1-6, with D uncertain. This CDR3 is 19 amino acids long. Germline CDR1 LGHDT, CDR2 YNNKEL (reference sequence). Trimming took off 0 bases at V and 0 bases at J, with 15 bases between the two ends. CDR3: CASSQDLVSSSSYNSPLHF. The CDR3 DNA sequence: TGTGCCAGCAGCCAAGATCTCGTCAGTTCGAGCTCCTATAATTCACCCCTCCACTTT.

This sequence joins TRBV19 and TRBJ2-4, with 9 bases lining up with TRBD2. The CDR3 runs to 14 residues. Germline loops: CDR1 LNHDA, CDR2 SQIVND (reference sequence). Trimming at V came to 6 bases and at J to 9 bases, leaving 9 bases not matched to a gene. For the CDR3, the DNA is TGTGCCAGTAGCAATAGCGGGAGTGGCGGCATTCAGTACTTC. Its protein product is CASSNSGSGGIQYF.

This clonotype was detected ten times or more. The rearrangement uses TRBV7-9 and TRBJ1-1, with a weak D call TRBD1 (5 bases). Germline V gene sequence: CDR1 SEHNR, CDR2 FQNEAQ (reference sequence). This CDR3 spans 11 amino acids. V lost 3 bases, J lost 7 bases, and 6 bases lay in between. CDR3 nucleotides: TGTGCCAGCAGCTTGGGGGATGAAGCTTTCTTT. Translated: CASSLGDEAFF.

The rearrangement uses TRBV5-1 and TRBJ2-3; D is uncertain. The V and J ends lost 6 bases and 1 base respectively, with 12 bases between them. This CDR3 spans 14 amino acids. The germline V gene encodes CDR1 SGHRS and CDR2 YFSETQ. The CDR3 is CASNPFAGTDTQYF. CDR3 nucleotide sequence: TGCGCCAGCAACCCCTTTGCGGGCACAGATACGCAGTATTTT. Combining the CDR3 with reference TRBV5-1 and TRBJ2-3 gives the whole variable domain KAGVTQTPRYLIKTRGQQVTLSCSPISGHRSVSWYQQTPGQGLQFLFEYFSETQRNKGNFPGRFSGRQFSNSRSEMNVSTLELGDSALYLCASNPFAGTDTQYFGPGTRLTVL.

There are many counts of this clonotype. The CDR3 here is CASSETTGHGYTF. In DNA form, the CDR3 reads TGTGCCAGCAGCGAGACCACAGGGCATGGCTACACCTTC. This chain uses TRBV9 with TRBJ1-2; tentative D call: TRBD1 (6 bases). Deletions cut 3 bases from V and 6 bases from J, with 12 bases between. This CDR3 has 13 amino acids. Germline CDR1 reads SGDLS; CDR2 reads YYNGEE.

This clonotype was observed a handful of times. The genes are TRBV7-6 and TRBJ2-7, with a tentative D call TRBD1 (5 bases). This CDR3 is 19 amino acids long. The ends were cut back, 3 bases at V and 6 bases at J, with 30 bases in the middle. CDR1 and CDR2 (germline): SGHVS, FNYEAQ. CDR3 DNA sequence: TGTGCCAGCAGCTTGGAATACGCCTTGGACAACTCCTTCGATGGCGAGCAGTACTTC. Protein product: CASSLEYALDNSFDGEQYF.

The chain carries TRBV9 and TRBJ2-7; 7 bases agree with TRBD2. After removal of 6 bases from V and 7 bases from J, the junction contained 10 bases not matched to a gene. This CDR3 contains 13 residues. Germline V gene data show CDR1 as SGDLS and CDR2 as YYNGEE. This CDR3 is CASTYAVGGEQYF. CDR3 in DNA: TGTGCCAGCACGTACGCCGTGGGAGGGGAGCAGTACTTC. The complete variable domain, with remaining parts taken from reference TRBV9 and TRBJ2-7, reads DSGVTQTPKHLITATGQRVTLRCSPRSGDLSVYWYQQSLDQGLQFLIQYYNGEERAKGNILERFSAQQFPDLHSELNLSSLELGDSALYFCASTYAVGGEQYFGPGTRLTVT.

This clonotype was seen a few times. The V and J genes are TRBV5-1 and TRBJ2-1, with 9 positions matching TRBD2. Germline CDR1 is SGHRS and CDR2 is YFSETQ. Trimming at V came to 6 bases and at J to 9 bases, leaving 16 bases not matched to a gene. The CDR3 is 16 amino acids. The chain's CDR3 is CASTPAGIAGAVEQFF. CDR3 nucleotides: TGCGCCAGCACCCCAGCCGGAATAGCGGGAGCTGTTGAGCAGTTCTTC.

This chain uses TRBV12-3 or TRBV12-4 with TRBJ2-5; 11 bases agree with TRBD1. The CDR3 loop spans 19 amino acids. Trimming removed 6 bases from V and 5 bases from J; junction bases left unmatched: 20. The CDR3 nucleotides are TGTGCCAGCAGCCGACTAGAAAAAGCCGGGACAGGGGGATACGAGACCCAGTACTTC. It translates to CASSRLEKAGTGGYETQYF.

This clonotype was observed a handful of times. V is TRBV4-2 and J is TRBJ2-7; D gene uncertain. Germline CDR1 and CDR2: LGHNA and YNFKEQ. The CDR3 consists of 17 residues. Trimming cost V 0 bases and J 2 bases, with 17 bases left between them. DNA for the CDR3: TGTGCCAGCAGCCAAGAGGTAGGGAATCCCCTCGCCTACGAGCAGTACTTC. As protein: CASSQEVGNPLAYEQYF.

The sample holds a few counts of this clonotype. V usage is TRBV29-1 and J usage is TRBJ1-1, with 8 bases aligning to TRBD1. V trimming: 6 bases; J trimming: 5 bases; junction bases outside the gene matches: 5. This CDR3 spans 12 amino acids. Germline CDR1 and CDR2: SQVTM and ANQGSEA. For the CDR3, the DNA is TGCAGCGTCCAGGGGGCATGGACTGAAGCTTTCTTT. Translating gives CSVQGAWTEAFF. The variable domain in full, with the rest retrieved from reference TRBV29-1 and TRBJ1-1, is SAVISQKPSRDICQRGTSLTIQCQVDSQVTMMFWYRQQPGQSLTLIATANQGSEATYESGFVIDKFPISRPNLTFSTLTVSNMSPEDSSIYLCSVQGAWTEAFFGQGTRLTVV.

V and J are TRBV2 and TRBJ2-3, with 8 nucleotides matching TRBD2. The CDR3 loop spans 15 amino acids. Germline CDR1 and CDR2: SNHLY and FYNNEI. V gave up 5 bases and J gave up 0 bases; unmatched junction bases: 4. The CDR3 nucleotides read TGTGCCAGCAGTCGGACTAGCAGAAGCACAGATACGCAGTATTTT. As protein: CASSRTSRSTDTQYF. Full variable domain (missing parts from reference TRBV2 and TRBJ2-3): EPEVTQTPSHQVTQMGQEVILRCVPISNHLYFYWYRQILGQKVEFLVSFYNNEISEKSEIFDDQFSVERPDGSNFTLKIRSTKLEDSAMYFCASSRTSRSTDTQYFGPGTRLTVL.

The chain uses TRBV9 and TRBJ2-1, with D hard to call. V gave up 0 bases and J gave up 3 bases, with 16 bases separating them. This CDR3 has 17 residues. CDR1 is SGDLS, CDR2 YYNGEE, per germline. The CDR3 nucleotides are TGTGCCAGCAGCGTAGATCCAAGATCGGCCGGCTACAATGAGCAGTTCTTC. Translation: CASSVDPRSAGYNEQFF.

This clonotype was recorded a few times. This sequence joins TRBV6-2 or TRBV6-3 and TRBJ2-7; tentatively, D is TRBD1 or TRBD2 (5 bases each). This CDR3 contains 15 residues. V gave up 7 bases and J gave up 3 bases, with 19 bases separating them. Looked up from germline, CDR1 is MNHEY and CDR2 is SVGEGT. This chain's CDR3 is CASNFPVGDVYEQYF. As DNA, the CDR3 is TGTGCCAGCAACTTCCCCGTTGGGGACGTCTACGAGCAGTACTTC.

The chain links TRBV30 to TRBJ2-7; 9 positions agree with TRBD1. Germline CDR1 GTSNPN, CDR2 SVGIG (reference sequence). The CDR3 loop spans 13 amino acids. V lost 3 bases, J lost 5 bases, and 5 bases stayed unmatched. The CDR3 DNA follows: TGTGCCTGGAGGGACAGGGGAAGGAACGAGCAGTACTTC. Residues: CAWRDRGRNEQYF.

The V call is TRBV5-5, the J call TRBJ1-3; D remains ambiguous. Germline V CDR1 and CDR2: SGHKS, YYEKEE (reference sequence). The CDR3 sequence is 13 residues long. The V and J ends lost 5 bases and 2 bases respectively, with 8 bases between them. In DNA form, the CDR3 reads TGTGCCAGCAGTCGGGAGGCTGGAAACACCATATATTTT. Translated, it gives CASSREAGNTIYF.